This entry concerns a single T cell receptor (beta chain). The assay was immunoSEQ multiplex PCR, and TCRdb's table has in-frame clones only and misses some. The sample includes about 660,000 clones, roughly 88% seen only once; the top ten take roughly 0.0097%. The record originates from a study of shared T cell receptors in the human thymus. Trimming pared 6 bases from V and 0 bases from J, leaving 13 bases between. The CDR3 totals 14 residues. Germline V gene sequence: CDR1 SQVTM, CDR2 ANQGSEA. These data were also reused for a study on human thymus T cells. That report adds: Resections from corrective heart surgery supplied the thymus tissue. There appeared to be biased usage of V and J genes in thymic and blood repertoires. Thymic repertoires of unrelated individuals were reported in related research to overlap highly.

This TCR was recovered from a boy under two years old with a congenital heart defect. Sequenced input: thymocytes. The chain is built from TRBV29-1 and TRBJ2-3; D perhaps matches TRBD1 (6 bases). CDR3 DNA sequence: TGCAGCGTCAGACAGGCGGATAGCACAGATACGCAGTATTTT. It yields the protein CSVRQADSTDTQYF.